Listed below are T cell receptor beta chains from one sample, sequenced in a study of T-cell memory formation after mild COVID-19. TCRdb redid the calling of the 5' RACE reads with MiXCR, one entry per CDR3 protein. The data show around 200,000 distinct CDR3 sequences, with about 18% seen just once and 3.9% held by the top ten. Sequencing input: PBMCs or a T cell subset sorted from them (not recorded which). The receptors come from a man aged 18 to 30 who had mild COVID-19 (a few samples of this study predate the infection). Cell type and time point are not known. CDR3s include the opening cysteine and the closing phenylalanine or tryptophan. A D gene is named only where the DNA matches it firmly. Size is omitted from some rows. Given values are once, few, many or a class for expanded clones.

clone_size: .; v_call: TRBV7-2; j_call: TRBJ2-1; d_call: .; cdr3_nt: TGTGCCAGCAGCGAAACTAACAAGAATGAGCAGTTCTTC; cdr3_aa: CASSETNKNEQFF
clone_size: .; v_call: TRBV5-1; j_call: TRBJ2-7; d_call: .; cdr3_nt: TGCGCCAGCAGCTTGGAACGGGTGGGCTCGGCCTACGAGCAGTACTTC; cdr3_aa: CASSLERVGSAYEQYF
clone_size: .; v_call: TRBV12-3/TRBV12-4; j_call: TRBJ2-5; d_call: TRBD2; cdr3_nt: TGTGCCAGCAGTCGACTAGCGCTCCAAGAGACCCAGTACTTC; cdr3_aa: CASSRLALQETQYF
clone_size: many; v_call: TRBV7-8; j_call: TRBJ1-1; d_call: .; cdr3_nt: TGTGCCAGCAGCTTAGTTCCAGGGCTTATCCTCACTGAAGCTTTCTTT; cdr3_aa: CASSLVPGLILTEAFF
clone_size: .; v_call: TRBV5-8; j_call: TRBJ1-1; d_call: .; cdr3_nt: TGTGCCAGCAGCTTATCGGTTCGCGGCACTGAAGCTTTCTTT; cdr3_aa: CASSLSVRGTEAFF
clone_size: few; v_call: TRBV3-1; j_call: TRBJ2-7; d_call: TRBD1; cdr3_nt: TGTGCCAGCATATCGGGACAGGGGAGCGAGCAGTACTTC; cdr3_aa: CASISGQGSEQYF
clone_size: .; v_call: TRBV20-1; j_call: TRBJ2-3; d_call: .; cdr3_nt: TGCAGTGCTAGAGTGATGGGGGTTGGAGCAGATACGCAGTATTTT; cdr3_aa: CSARVMGVGADTQYF
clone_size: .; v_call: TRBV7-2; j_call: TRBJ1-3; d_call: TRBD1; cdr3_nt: TGTGCCAGCAGCCGAGTCACAGGGGTCGGAAACACCATATATTTT; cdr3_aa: CASSRVTGVGNTIYF
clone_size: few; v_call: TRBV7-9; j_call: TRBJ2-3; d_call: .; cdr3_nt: TGTGCCAGCAGCCCGAAGACTAGGCTCACAGATACGCAGTATTTT; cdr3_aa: CASSPKTRLTDTQYF
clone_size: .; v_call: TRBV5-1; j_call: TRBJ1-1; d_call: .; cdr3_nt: TGCGCCAGCAGCTTGATACAGGGCACTGAAGCTTTCTTT; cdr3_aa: CASSLIQGTEAFF
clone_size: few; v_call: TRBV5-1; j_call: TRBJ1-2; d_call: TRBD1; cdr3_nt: TGCGCCAGCAGCTCGGGAACGGGACAGCCCTATGGCTACACCTTC; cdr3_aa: CASSSGTGQPYGYTF
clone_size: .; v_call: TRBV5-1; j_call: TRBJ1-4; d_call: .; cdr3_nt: TGCGCCAGCAGCTTGGTCGTGGGGACTAATGAAAAACTGTTTTTT; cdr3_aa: CASSLVVGTNEKLFF
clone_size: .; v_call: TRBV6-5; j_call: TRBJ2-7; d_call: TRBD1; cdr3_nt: TGTGCCAGCAGACGACAGGGTAGGGGAATCTACGAGCAGTACTTC; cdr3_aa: CASRRQGRGIYEQYF
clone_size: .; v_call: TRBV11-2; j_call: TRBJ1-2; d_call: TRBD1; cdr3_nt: TGTGCCAGCAGCTCATACAGGGGAGCTAACTATGGCTACACCTTC; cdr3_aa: CASSSYRGANYGYTF
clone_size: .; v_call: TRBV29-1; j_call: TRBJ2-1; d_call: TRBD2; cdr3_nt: TGCAGCGGAGGGGGACTAGGGCTTGGTGAGCAGTTCTTC; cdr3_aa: CSGGGLGLGEQFF
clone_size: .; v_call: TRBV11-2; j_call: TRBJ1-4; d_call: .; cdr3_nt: TGTGCCAGCAGCCCCTTTGTTCGGGGCAGTGAAAAACTGTTTTTT; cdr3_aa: CASSPFVRGSEKLFF
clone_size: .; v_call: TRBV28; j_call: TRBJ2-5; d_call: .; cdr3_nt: TGTGCCAGCACCACCCATACCGGACAGACAGAGACCCAGTACTTC; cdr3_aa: CASTTHTGQTETQYF